This entry is about one T cell receptor beta chain. Germline values: CDR1 SGHTS, CDR2 YDEGEE. The CDR3 has 14 amino acids. The V end was cut by 0 bases, the J end by 7 bases, with 11 bases between. This entry is derived from a study of OX40 agonist ivuxolimab in advanced cancers. The method was immunoSEQ multiplex PCR; TCRdb's version includes in-frame clones alone and lacks a portion of them. The sample holds under 70,000 clones, approximately 86% seen once. The TCR sequence derives from an adult with an advanced solid tumor such as melanoma, head and neck, liver or kidney cancer. This rearrangement joins TRBV5-8 to TRBJ2-1; no clear D gene. Material: CD4+ or CD8+ T cells sorted from blood, obtained in a trial of the OX40 agonist ivuxolimab. In nucleotides, the CDR3 is TGTGCCAGCAGCTTGGGTCACAAGATTAATGAGCAGTTCTTC. It encodes CASSLGHKINEQFF.